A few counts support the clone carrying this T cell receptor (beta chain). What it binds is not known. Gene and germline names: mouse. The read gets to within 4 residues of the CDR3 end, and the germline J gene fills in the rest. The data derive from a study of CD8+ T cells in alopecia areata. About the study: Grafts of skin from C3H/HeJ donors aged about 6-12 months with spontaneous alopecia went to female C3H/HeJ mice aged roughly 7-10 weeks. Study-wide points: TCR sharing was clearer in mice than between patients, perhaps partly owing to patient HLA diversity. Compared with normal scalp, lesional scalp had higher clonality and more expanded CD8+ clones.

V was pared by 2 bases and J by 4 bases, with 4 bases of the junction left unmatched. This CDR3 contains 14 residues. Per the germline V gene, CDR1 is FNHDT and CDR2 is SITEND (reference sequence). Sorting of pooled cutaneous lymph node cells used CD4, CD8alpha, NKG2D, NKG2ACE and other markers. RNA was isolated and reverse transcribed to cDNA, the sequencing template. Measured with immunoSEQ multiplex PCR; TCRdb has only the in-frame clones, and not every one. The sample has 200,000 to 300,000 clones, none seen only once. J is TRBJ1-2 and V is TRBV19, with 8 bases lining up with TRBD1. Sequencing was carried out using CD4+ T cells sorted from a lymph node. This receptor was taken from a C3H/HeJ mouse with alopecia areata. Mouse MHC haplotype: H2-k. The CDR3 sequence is CASSIRGQVSDYTF. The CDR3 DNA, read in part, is TGTGCCAGCAGTATCAGGGGGCAGGTCTCC. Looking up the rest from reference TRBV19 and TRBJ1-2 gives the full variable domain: GGIITQTPKFLIGQEGQKLTLKCQQNFNHDTMYWYRQDSGKGLRLIYYSITENDLQKGDLSEGYDASREKKSSFSLTVTSAQKNEMAVFLCASSIRGQVSDYTFGSGTRLLVI.